This TCR beta chain was profiled in a study of blood T cell repertoires in COVID-19. Authors' methods: Reference gene primer amplification in the assay estimated nucleated cell counts. Sequenced by immunoSEQ multiplex PCR; TCRdb stores in-frame clones only, minus some. The V and J calls and clone size come from that table; D and trimming were worked out from the DNA. The sample consists of a few hundred thousand clones, approximately 82% of them appearing once. The CDR3 has 13 residues. Germline-derived CDR1 and CDR2 are MNHEY and SVGAGI. J was trimmed by 8 bases and V by 5 bases; bases with no gene match: 7.

J is TRBJ1-2 and V is TRBV6-5; TRBD1 aligns across 8 bases. The sequencing input was peripheral blood. This receptor was identified in a woman between 18 and 30 years old with acute or convalescent COVID-19. The CDR3 here is CASSRDRGRGYTF. The CDR3, as DNA: TGTGCCAGCAGTCGAGACAGGGGTCGCGGCTACACCTTC.